Below, 3 T cell receptor beta chains from the same sample are listed, as sequenced in a study of tumor-infiltrating lymphocytes in primary liver carcinoma. A constant-region primer served to make TCR beta cDNA from around 540 ng total RNA. Slightly modified ARM-PCR with three nested multiplex PCR rounds yielded TCR beta libraries. Investigators reported that the first two PCR rounds, at 10 cycles each, used TRBV1-TRBV30 forward primers with a C-beta reverse primer. TCRdb itself ran the multiplex PCR reads through MiXCR, one entry per CDR3 protein. The data show 85,000 to 100,000 distinct CDR3 sequences, 68% seen once. Unsorted bulk tissue of about 17-32 mg yielded co-extracted RNA and DNA. The specimen sequenced was tumor-adjacent normal liver tissue. All receptors come from a man between 35 and 55 years old with primary liver carcinoma and hepatitis B virus infection.

Turning to this clonotype: One end of the junction varies from germline; a read error may be responsible. The chain employs TRBV4-1 and TRBJ2-2; maybe TRBD2 (6 bases). CDR3 size: 13 residues. The V gene's germline CDR1 is MGHRA and CDR2 YSYEKL. CDR3 loop: CDSSQGQGGKPFF. The CDR3 DNA is TGCGACAGCAGCCAAGGACAAGGCGGGAAGCCGTTTTTT.

A word on this clonotype: Because the CDR3 is missing its conserved closing phenylalanine or tryptophan, this is likely a read error. It is unclear where the CDR3 begins or ends on the DNA, so no DNA is shown, and the CDR3 is as TCRdb lists it. The chain links TRBV4-1 to TRBJ2-1; the table assigns TRBD2, which was not confirmed against the DNA. Including both end residues, the CDR3 is 13 amino acids long. Per the germline V gene, CDR1 is MGHRA and CDR2 is YSYEKL. CDR3: CATSQGRDNEQLI.

Note on this clonotype: At one of its ends the junction is not consistent with the germline gene, which may arise from a read error. This chain joins TRBV6-5 and TRBJ2-3; 7 bases are shared with TRBD1. Germline loops: CDR1 MNHEY, CDR2 SVGAGI. CDR3 length equals 14 residues. CDR3 amino acids: CASSWDRRTDTQYF. The CDR3 DNA is TGTGCCAGCAGTTGGGACAGACGCACGGATACACAGTATTTT.